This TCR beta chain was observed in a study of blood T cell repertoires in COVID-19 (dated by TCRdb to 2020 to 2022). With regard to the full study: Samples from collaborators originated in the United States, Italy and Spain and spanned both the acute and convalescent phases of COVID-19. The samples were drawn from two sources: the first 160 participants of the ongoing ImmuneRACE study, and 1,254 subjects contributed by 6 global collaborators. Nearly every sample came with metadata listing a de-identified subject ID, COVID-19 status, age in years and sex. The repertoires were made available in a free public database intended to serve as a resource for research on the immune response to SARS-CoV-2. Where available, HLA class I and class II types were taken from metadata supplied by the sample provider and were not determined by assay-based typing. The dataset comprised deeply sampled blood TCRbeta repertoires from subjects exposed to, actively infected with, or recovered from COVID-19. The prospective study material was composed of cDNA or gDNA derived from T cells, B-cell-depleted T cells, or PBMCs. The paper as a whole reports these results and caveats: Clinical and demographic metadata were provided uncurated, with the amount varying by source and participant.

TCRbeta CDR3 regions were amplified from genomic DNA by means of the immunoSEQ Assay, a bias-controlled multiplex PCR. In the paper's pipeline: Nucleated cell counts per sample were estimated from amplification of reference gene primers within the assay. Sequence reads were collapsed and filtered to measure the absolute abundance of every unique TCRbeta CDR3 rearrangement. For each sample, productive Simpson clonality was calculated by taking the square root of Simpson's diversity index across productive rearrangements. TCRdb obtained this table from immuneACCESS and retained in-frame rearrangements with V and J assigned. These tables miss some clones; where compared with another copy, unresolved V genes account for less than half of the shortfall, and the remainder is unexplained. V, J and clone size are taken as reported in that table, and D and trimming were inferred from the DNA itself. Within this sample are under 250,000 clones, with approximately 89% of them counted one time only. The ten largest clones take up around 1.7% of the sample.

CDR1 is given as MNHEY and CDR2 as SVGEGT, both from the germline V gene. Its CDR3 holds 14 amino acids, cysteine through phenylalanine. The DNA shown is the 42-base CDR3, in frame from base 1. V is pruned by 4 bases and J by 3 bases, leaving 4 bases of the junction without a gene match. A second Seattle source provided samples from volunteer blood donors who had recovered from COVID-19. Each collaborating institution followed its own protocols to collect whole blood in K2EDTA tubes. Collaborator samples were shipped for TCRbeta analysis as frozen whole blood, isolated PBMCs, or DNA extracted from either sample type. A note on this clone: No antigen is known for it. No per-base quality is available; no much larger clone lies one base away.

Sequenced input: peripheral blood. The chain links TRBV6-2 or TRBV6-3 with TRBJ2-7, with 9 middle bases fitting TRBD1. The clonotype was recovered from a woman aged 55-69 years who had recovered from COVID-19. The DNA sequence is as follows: TGTGCCAGCAGTTTGGACAGGGGAGGCTACGAGCAGTACTTC. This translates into CASSLDRGGYEQYF.